These 10 T cell receptor beta chains share one sample of origin, sequenced in a study of cytotoxic CD8 clonotypes in ibrutinib-treated CLL. Sequencing used immunoSEQ multiplex PCR; TCRdb keeps in-frame clones, though not all of them. The table has 120,000 to 150,000 clones, less than 95% seen once. The material was PBMCs, obtained after 12 months of ibrutinib treatment. These receptors were taken from a human donor with chronic lymphocytic leukemia.

The rearrangement uses TRBV5-1 and TRBJ2-1; no reliable D call. CDR1 is SGHRS and CDR2 is YFSETQ in the germline V gene. This CDR3 is 15 amino acids long. The ends were cut back, 1 base at V and 5 bases at J, with 13 bases in the middle. CDR3 DNA sequence: TGCGCCAGCAGCTTGCTTGTTTCCGAAGACAATGAGCAGTTCTTC. Its protein is CASSLLVSEDNEQFF. Full variable domain (missing parts from reference TRBV5-1 and TRBJ2-1): KAGVTQTPRYLIKTRGQQVTLSCSPISGHRSVSWYQQTPGQGLQFLFEYFSETQRNKGNFPGRFSGRQFSNSRSEMNVSTLELGDSALYLCASSLLVSEDNEQFFGPGTRLTVL.

J is TRBJ1-4 and V is TRBV29-1; unclear D gene. Germline V CDR1 and CDR2: SQVTM, ANQGSEA. This CDR3 comprises 12 residues. Trimming removed 5 bases at V and 10 bases at J, with 14 bases between. CDR3 loop: CSVRTSGGKLFF. CDR3 DNA sequence: TGCAGCGTTAGGACGTCGGGAGGAAAACTGTTTTTT.

V and J are TRBV9 and TRBJ1-5; D might be TRBD1 (5 bases). CDR1 and CDR2 from the germline V gene are SGDLS and YYNGEE. CDR3 size: 14 residues. V lost 6 bases and J 2 bases, leaving 12 bases between the germline ends. The chain's CDR3 is CASNRGGGNQPQHF. CDR3 sequence (DNA): TGTGCCAGCAACCGGGGCGGGGGCAATCAGCCCCAGCATTTT.

This rearrangement joins TRBV29-1 to TRBJ1-1, with a possible D match to TRBD1 (5 bases). This CDR3 spans 13 amino acids. Germline values: CDR1 SQVTM, CDR2 ANQGSEA. V was trimmed by 5 bases and J by 2 bases, leaving 12 bases between them. Here the CDR3 DNA reads TGCAGCGTTAATAGGGGTTACAACACTGAAGCTTTCTTT. Translated, it gives CSVNRGYNTEAFF.

The genes are TRBV28 and TRBJ2-7, with D possibly being TRBD1 or TRBD2 (5 bases each). CDR1 is MDHEN, CDR2 SYDVKM, per germline. CDR3 length equals 12 residues. V was shortened by 5 bases and J by 4 bases, with 9 bases between the two germline ends. In DNA form, the CDR3 reads TGTGCCAGCAGTCAAGAGGGGTACGAGCAGTACTTC. Protein: CASSQEGYEQYF. The full variable domain, its missing parts supplied by reference TRBV28 and TRBJ2-7, is DVKVTQSSRYLVKRTGEKVFLECVQDMDHENMFWYRQDPGLGLRLIYFSYDVKMKEKGDIPEGYSVSREKKERFSLILESASTNQTSMYLCASSQEGYEQYFGPGTRLTVT.

The V and J genes are TRBV27 and TRBJ1-1; 7 nucleotides agree with TRBD1. Germline V CDR1 and CDR2: MNHEY, SMNVEV (reference sequence). The CDR3 extends over 17 amino acids. V shed 0 bases, J shed 2 bases, and the junction held 9 bases outside the gene matches. CDR3 sequence reads: CASSLSDRWDSNTEAFF. For the CDR3, the DNA is TGTGCCAGCAGTTTATCCGACCGGTGGGACAGCAACACTGAAGCTTTCTTT.

V gene TRBV19 combines with J gene TRBJ2-2, with TRBD2 matching 8 bases. Germline V lookup: CDR1 LNHDA, CDR2 SQIVND (reference sequence). CDR3 length: 16 residues. The V and J ends lost 2 bases and 5 bases, in that order; junction bases with no gene match: 7. The CDR3: CASSIYQAGGTGELFF. The CDR3 region has the DNA TGTGCCAGTAGTATATATCAGGCGGGAGGTACCGGGGAGCTGTTTTTT.

The chain employs TRBV19 and TRBJ2-7; TRBD2 might be the D (5 bases). The germline gives CDR1 LNHDA, CDR2 SQIVND (reference sequence). The CDR3 spans 15 residues. The V end lost 4 bases, the J end lost 6 bases, and 19 bases lay between the germline ends. The CDR3 is CASSNPLPRGGEQYF. Written as DNA, the CDR3 is TGTGCCAGTAGTAATCCACTCCCTCGGGGTGGCGAGCAGTACTTC.

The chain couples TRBV5-5 to TRBJ1-1; 8 bases align to TRBD1. CDR3 length: 20 residues. Germline V gene sequence: CDR1 SGHKS, CDR2 YYEKEE (reference sequence). The junction had 21 bases not matched to a gene; V was cut back by 1 base and J by 4 bases. CDR3 region: CASSLYALSINRGYFTEAFF. In DNA form, the CDR3 reads TGTGCCAGCAGCTTGTATGCCCTCTCGATCAACAGGGGGTATTTCACTGAAGCTTTCTTT.

This chain joins TRBV27 and TRBJ1-3, with 7 nucleotides matching TRBD1. CDR3 length equals 16 residues. Losses at the gene ends were 6 bases for V and 1 base for J; bases not matched to a gene: 9. Germline-derived CDR1 and CDR2 are MNHEY and SMNVEV (reference sequence). CDR3 sequence: CASSVGTARSGNTIYF. CDR3 coding DNA: TGTGCCAGCAGCGTCGGGACAGCCCGATCTGGAAACACCATATATTTT.